The T cell receptor beta chain described here comes from a study of blood T cells in healthy people across ages. From germline, CDR1 is DFQATT and CDR2 SNEGSKA (reference sequence). V was pared by 1 base and J by 0 bases, with 7 bases between. The CDR3 is 13 residues long. This clonotype has more than one count but fewer than ten. The authors ran a second PCR of about 6 to 12 cycles using a sample-barcoded 5' primer and a J-beta primer mix. TCRdb called the 5' RACE reads again in MiXCR, with one record for every CDR3 protein. Of 800,000 or so distinct CDR3 sequences in the sample, 62% were seen once. The receptor's source is a man aged 25 to 40 in good health. The rearrangement uses TRBV20-1 and TRBJ2-7; D uncertain. The source material was blood. The CDR3 loop reads CSARGLSSYEQYF. DNA of the CDR3: TGCAGTGCTAGAGGACTGAGCTCCTACGAGCAGTACTTC.